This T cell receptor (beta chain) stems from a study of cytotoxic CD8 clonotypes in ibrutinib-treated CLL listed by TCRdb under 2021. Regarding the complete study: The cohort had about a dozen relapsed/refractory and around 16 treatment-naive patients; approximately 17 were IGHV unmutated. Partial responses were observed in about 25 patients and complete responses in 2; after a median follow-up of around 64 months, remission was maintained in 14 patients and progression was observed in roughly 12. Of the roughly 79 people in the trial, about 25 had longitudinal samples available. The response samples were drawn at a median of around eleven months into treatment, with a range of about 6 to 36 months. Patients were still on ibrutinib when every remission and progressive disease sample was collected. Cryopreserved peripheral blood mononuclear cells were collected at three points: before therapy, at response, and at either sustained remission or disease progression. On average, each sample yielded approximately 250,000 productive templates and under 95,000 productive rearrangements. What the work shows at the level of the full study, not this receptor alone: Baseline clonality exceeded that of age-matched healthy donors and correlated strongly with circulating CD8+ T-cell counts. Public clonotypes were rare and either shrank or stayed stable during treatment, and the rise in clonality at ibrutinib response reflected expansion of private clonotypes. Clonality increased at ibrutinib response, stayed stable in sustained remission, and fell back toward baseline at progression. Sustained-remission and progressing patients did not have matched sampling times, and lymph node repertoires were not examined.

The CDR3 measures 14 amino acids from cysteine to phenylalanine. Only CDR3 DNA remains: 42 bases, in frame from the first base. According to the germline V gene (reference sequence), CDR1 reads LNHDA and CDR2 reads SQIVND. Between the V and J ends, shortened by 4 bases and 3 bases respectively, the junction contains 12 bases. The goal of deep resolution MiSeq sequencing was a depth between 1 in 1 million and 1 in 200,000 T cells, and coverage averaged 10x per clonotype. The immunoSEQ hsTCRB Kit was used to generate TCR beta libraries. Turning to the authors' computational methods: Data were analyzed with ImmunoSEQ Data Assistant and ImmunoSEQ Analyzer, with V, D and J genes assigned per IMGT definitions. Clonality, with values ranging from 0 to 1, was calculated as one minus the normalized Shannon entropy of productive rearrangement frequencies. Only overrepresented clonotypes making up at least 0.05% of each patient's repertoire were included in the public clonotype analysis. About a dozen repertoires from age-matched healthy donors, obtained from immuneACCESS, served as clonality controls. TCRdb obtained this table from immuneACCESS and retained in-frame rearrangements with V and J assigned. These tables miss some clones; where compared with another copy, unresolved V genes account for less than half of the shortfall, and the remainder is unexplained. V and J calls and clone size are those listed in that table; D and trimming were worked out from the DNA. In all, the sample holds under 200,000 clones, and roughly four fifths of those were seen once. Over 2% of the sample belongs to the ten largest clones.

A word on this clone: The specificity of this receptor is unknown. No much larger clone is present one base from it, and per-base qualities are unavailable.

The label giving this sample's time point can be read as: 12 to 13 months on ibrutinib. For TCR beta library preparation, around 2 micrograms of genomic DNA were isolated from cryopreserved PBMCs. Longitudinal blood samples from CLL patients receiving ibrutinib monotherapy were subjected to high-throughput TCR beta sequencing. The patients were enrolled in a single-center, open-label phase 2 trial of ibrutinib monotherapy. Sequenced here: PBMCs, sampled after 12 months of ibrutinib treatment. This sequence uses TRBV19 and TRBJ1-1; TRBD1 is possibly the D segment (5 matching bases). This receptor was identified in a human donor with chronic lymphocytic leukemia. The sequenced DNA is TGTGCCAGTAGTAGAGAGGGGTTGTACACTGAAGCTTTCTTT. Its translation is CASSREGLYTEAFF.